The TCR beta chain described here comes from a study of T cell responses to AZD1222 COVID-19 vaccine. Study-level points and caveats: Clonal diversity was possibly underestimated; the donors were predominantly white British and more often female.

Trimming removed 6 bases from V and 1 base from J; junction bases left unmatched: 4. The germline V gene has CDR1 LNHDA and CDR2 SQIVND (reference sequence). There are 14 residues in the CDR3. The repertoire was sequenced with immunoSEQ multiplex PCR; TCRdb's copy has only in-frame clones and lacks some. The data hold roughly 120,000 clones, with about 89% observed a single time. This clone was detected a few times. Its antigen remains unidentified. The V call is TRBV19, the J call TRBJ2-7; 9 bases fit TRBD2. This TCR derives from an adult who received the AZD1222 COVID-19 vaccine. Here the sequenced sample was peripheral blood, taken 28 days after the second AZD1222 dose. CDR3 protein: CASRLTSGSYEQYF. The CDR3 DNA follows: TGTGCCAGTAGATTGACTAGCGGATCCTACGAGCAGTACTTC.